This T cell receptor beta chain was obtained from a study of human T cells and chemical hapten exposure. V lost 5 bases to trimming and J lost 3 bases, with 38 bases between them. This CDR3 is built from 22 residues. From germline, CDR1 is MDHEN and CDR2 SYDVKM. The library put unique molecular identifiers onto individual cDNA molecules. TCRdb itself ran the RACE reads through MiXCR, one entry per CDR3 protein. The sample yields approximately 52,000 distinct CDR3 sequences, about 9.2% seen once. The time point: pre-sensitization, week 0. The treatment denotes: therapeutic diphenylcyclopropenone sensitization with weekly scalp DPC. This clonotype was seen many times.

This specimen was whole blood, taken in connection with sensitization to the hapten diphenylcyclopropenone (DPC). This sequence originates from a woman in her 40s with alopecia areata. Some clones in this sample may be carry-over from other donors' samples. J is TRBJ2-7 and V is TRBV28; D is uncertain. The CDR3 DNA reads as TGTGCCAGCAGTACGCCCCTTATTTCGGACCGATCGAAACTATCTTGGGACTACGAGCAGTACTTC. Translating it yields CASSTPLISDRSKLSWDYEQYF.